The 16 T cell receptor beta chains below were found in one sample sequenced in a study of blood T cell repertoires in COVID-19. Only in-frame clones appear in the TCRdb table, and some are missing; sequencing was by immunoSEQ multiplex PCR. The sample holds roughly 75,000 clones; about 88% are singletons and the top ten take 6.3%. The specimen sequenced was peripheral blood. The receptor set was obtained from an elderly man with COVID-19, enrolled during active disease.

This clone was observed a single time. The chain joins TRBV3-1 (or the pseudogene TRBV3-2) to TRBJ1-1; TRBD1 matches 8 bases. The CDR3 runs 17 residues. V was pared by 2 bases and J by 0 bases, with 8 bases of the junction left unmatched. Looked up from germline, CDR1 is LGHDT and CDR2 is YNNKEL (reference sequence). For the CDR3, the DNA is TGTGCCAGCAGCCAATATGCTCAGGGGGCCGTGAACACTGAAGCTTTCTTT. Encoded protein: CASSQYAQGAVNTEAFF.

This clone was found a few times. The V and J genes are TRBV19 and TRBJ2-2, with 7 bases identical to TRBD1. Trimming at V came to 3 bases and at J to 8 bases, leaving 6 bases not matched to a gene. The CDR3 covers 14 residues. CDR1 is LNHDA, CDR2 SQIVND, per germline (reference sequence). CDR3 in amino acids: CASSMSRGRGELFF. The CDR3 DNA reads as TGTGCCAGTAGTATGAGTAGGGGGCGTGGGGAGCTGTTTTTT.

V gene TRBV5-5 combines with J gene TRBJ1-1; D unresolved. The V gene lost 2 bases and the J gene lost 7 bases, with 12 bases spanning the gap. Per germline, CDR1 SGHKS and CDR2 YYEKEE (reference sequence). The CDR3 covers 13 residues. In DNA form, the CDR3 reads TGTGCCAGCAGCTTTTTACAGCTGGATGAAGCTTTCTTT. Translation gives CASSFLQLDEAFF.

This chain connects TRBV3-1 (or the pseudogene TRBV3-2) to TRBJ1-2, with 7 bases identical to TRBD1. The CDR3 is 15 residues long. Per the germline V gene, CDR1 is LGHDT and CDR2 is YNNKEL (reference sequence). With V trimmed by 6 bases and J by 4 bases, 11 bases remained unmatched. Here the CDR3 reads CASSPRSAGGYGYTF. The DNA of the CDR3 is TGTGCCAGCAGTCCAAGATCAGCAGGGGGCTATGGCTACACCTTC.

This clone was picked up a small number of times. This chain uses TRBV15 with TRBJ2-7; 10 nucleotides match TRBD1. The CDR3 covers 15 residues. V lost 3 bases, J lost 3 bases, and 5 bases stayed unmatched. The germline V gene encodes CDR1 LNHNV and CDR2 YYDKDF (reference sequence). CDR3 amino acids: CATSSLGQGGYEQYF. The DNA for the CDR3 is TGTGCCACCAGCAGTCTAGGACAGGGGGGCTACGAGCAGTACTTC.

This chain joins TRBV4-2 and TRBJ1-2; TRBD1 matches at 7 bases. J lost 2 bases, V lost 1 base, and 7 bases had no gene match. Germline CDR1 reads LGHNA; CDR2 reads YNFKEQ. The CDR3 runs 16 residues. CDR3 nucleotides: TGTGCCAGCAGCCAAGTGTCCCCAGGGGGAAACTATGGCTACACCTTC. Amino acid sequence: CASSQVSPGGNYGYTF.

The genes are TRBV29-1 and TRBJ1-5; D not certain. Trimming cost V 7 bases and J 0 bases, with 7 bases left between them. The CDR3 spans 12 residues. CDR1 and CDR2 from the germline V gene are SQVTM and ANQGSEA. The CDR3 region is CSAGYSNQPQHF. The CDR3 nucleotides are TGCAGCGCGGGGTATAGCAATCAGCCCCAGCATTTT.

V and J are TRBV5-1 and TRBJ1-4, with 9 bases aligning to TRBD1. Germline V gene sequence: CDR1 SGHRS, CDR2 YFSETQ. CDR3 length equals 15 residues. Trimming took 0 bases from V and 8 from J; bases not matched to a gene: 5. CDR3 in amino acids: CASSLAGTGYEKLFF. CDR3 nucleotides: TGCGCCAGCAGCTTGGCAGGGACAGGGTACGAAAAACTGTTTTTT.

The genes are TRBV19 and TRBJ2-3, with 12 bases matching TRBD2. Germline V gene sequence: CDR1 LNHDA, CDR2 SQIVND (reference sequence). The CDR3 has 17 amino acids. Trimming cost V 4 bases and J 1 base; bases outside gene matches: 6. CDR3 coding DNA: TGTGCCAGTAGTACCAGGGCTAGCGGGGGGGGCACAGATACGCAGTATTTT. It yields the protein CASSTRASGGGTDTQYF. The full variable domain, rest sourced from reference TRBV19 and TRBJ2-3, is DGGITQSPKYLFRKEGQNVTLSCEQNLNHDAMYWYRQDPGQGLRLIYYSQIVNDFQKGDIAEGYSVSREKKESFPLTVTSAQKNPTAFYLCASSTRASGGGTDTQYFGPGTRLTVL.

V is TRBV18 and J is TRBJ2-7, with a tentative D call TRBD1 (6 bases). Looked up from germline, CDR1 is KGHSH and CDR2 is LQKENI. The CDR3 contains 16 residues. Trimming stripped 3 bases from V and 3 bases from J, with 18 bases between. The CDR3, as DNA: TGTGCCAGCTCACCGGGCCAGCTAGGCAGGGGCTACGAGCAGTACTTC. Protein sequence: CASSPGQLGRGYEQYF.

The chain links TRBV6-1 to TRBJ1-1, with D unclear. V was clipped by 2 bases and J by 1 base, with 8 bases between them. The CDR3 spans 14 residues. Germline assignment: CDR1 MNHNS and CDR2 SASEGT. CDR3 nucleotides: TGTGCCAGCAGTGAAAACTTTGGGAACACTGAAGCTTTCTTT. Its protein is CASSENFGNTEAFF.

The chain is built from TRBV19 and TRBJ1-5, with D perhaps TRBD1 (5 bases). CDR3 length: 15 residues. Germline CDR1 is LNHDA and CDR2 is SQIVND (reference sequence). Trimming removed 7 bases at V and 2 bases at J, with 15 bases between. The CDR3 loop reads CASNSAGGGNQPQHF. DNA of the CDR3: TGTGCCAGTAATTCGGCGGGGGGGGGCAATCAGCCCCAGCATTTT.

The CDR3 spells CASSLGSSLSAETQYF. CDR3 DNA: TGCGCCAGCAGCTTGGGGTCTAGCCTCTCAGCCGAGACCCAGTACTTC. The chain has TRBV5-1 and TRBJ2-5, with D possibly TRBD2 on 5 matching bases. CDR3 length: 16 amino acids. V lost 0 bases to trimming and J lost 5 bases, with 17 bases between them. Germline V gene sequence: CDR1 SGHRS, CDR2 YFSETQ.

The J gene is TRBJ2-1, the V gene TRBV5-6, with TRBD2 identical over 10 bases. Germline V gene lookup returns CDR1 SGHDT and CDR2 YYEEEE. V shed 5 bases, J shed 0 bases, and the junction held 14 bases outside the gene matches. The CDR3 is made up of 19 amino acids. The CDR3 coding sequence is TGTGCCAGCAGACACACCCTTAGCGGGGGGTTTAGCTCCTACAATGAGCAGTTCTTC. Amino acids: CASRHTLSGGFSSYNEQFF.

CDR3 nucleotide sequence: TGTGCCAGCAGCCCGCCGGGACAGGGGTCGAAATATGGCTACACCTTC. Translating it yields CASSPPGQGSKYGYTF. This chain joins TRBV6-2 or TRBV6-3 and TRBJ1-2; TRBD1 matches at 10 bases. This CDR3 contains 16 residues. Trimming removed 6 bases from V and 5 bases from J; junction bases left unmatched: 12. Germline assignment: CDR1 MNHEY and CDR2 SVGEGT.

The rearrangement uses TRBV19 and TRBJ2-7; D is perhaps TRBD2 (5 bases). The germline V gene has CDR1 LNHDA and CDR2 SQIVND (reference sequence). Trimming shortened V by 7 bases and J by 0 bases, and 13 bases separated the two germline ends. This CDR3 contains 14 residues. CDR3 residues: CASTGEQSSYEQYF. DNA for the CDR3: TGTGCCAGTACCGGGGAACAAAGCTCCTACGAGCAGTACTTC. The full variable domain, with the rest looked up from reference TRBV19 and TRBJ2-7, is DGGITQSPKYLFRKEGQNVTLSCEQNLNHDAMYWYRQDPGQGLRLIYYSQIVNDFQKGDIAEGYSVSREKKESFPLTVTSAQKNPTAFYLCASTGEQSSYEQYFGPGTRLTVT.